This entry describes one TCR beta chain. The data derive from a study of T cells after yellow fever vaccination. The V gene's germline CDR1 is MNHEY and CDR2 SVGEGT. Trimming removed 6 bases from V and 10 bases from J, with 24 bases in between. This CDR3 is 16 amino acids long. One entry per CDR3 protein results from TCRdb running MiXCR on the 5' RACE reads. The sample shows some 500,000 distinct CDR3 sequences, approximately 13% of them seen only once. Specimen: PBMCs, collected on the day of the yellow fever booster vaccination. V gene TRBV6-2 or TRBV6-3 combines with J gene TRBJ1-4; D call uncertain. The receptor was isolated from a young man who received the YFV17D yellow fever vaccine. CDR3 DNA sequence: TGTGCCAGCAGGCCCTCCACGACTGGCCTACCTACAAAACTGTTTTTT. Its protein is CASRPSTTGLPTKLFF.